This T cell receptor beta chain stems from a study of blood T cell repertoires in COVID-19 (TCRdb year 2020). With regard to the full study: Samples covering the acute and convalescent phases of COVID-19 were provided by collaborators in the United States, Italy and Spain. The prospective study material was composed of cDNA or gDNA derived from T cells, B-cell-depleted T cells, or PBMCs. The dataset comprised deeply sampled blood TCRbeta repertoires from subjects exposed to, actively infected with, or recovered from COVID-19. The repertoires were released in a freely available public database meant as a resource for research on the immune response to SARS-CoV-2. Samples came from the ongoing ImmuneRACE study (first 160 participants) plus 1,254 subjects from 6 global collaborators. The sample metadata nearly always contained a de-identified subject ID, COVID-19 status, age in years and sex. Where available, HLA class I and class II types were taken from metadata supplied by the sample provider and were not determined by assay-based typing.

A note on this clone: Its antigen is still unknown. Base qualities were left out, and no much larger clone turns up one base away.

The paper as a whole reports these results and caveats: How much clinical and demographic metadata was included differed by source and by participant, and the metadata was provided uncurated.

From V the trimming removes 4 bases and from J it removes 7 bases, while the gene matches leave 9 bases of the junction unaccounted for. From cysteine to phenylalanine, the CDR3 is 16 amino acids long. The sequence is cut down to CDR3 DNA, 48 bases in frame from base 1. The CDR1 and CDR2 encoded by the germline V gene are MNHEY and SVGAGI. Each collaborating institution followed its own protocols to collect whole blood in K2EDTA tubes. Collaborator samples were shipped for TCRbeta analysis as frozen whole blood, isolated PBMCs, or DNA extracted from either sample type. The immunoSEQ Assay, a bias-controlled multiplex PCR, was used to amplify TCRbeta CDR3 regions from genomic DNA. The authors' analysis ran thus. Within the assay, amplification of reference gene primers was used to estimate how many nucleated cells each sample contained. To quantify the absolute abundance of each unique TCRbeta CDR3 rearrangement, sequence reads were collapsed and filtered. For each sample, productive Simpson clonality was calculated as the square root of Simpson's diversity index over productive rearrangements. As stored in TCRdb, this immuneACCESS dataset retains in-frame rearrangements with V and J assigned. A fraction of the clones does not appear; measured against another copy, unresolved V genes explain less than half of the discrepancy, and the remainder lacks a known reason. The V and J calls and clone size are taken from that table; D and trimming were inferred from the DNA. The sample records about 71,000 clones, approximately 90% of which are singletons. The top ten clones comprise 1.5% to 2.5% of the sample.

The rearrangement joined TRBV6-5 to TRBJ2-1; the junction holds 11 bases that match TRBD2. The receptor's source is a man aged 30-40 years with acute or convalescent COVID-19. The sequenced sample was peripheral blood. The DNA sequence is TGTGCCAGCAGTTTACTAGCGGGGGACTTTAAGAATGAGCAGTTCTTC. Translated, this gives CASSLLAGDFKNEQFF.